This paragraph covers one T cell receptor (beta chain) sequence. These data are taken from a study of blood T cell repertoires in COVID-19. Study context: There were acute and convalescent COVID-19 samples, and they came from the United States, Italy and Spain.

The data were produced by immunoSEQ multiplex PCR, yet TCRdb's version contains in-frame clones alone and is incomplete. The data hold approximately 190,000 clones, with approximately 90% observed a single time. The CDR3 loop spans 14 amino acids. V lost 2 bases and J lost 4, with 11 bases in between. CDR1 and CDR2 from the germline V gene are SGHDT and YYEEEE. The chain links TRBV5-6 to TRBJ2-3, with D perhaps matching TRBD1 (7 bases). This receptor was taken from a man in his sixties with active or convalescent COVID-19. Sequencing was done on a sample of peripheral blood. The CDR3 is CASSFTGEADTQYF. Written as DNA, the CDR3 is TGTGCCAGCAGCTTCACAGGGGAGGCAGATACGCAGTATTTT.